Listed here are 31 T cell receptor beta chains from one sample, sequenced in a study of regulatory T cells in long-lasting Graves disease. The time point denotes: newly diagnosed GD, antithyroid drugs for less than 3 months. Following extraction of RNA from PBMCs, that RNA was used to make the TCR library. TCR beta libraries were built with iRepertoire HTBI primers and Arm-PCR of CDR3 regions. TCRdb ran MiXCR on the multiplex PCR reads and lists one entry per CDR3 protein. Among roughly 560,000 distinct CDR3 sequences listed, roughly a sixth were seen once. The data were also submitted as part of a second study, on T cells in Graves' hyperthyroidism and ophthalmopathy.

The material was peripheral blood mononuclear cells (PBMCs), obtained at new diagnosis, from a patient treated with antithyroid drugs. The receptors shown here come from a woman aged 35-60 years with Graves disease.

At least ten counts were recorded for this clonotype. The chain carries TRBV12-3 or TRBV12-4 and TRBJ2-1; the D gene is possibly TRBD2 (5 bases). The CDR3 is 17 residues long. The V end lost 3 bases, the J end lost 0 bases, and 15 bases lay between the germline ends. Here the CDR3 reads CASSFKGLGSSYNEQFF. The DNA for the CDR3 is TGTGCCAGCAGTTTTAAAGGACTGGGAAGCTCCTACAATGAGCAGTTCTTC.

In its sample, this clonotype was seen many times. The CDR3 coding sequence is TGTGCCAGCAGTCTGATCGGTGGAGGCTACACCTTC. This translates into CASSLIGGGYTF. J is TRBJ1-2 and V is TRBV28; D gene uncertain. Germline-derived CDR1 and CDR2 are MDHEN and SYDVKM. The CDR3 consists of 12 residues. V was cut by 5 bases and J by 8 bases, with 12 bases left in between.

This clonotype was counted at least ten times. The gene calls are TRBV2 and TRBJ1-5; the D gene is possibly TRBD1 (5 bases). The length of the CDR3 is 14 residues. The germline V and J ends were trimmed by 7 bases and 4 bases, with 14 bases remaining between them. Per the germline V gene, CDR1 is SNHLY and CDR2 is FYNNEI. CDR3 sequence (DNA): TGTGCCAGCACATCCAGCGAGGGGAATCAGCCCCAGCATTTT. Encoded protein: CASTSSEGNQPQHF.

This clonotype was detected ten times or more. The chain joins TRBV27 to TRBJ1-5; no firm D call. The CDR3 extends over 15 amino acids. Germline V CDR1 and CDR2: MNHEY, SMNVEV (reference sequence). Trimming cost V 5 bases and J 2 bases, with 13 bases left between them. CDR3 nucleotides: TGTGCCAGCAGTCCGGGGTCCGGGGGCAATCAGCCCCAGCATTTT. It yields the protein CASSPGSGGNQPQHF.

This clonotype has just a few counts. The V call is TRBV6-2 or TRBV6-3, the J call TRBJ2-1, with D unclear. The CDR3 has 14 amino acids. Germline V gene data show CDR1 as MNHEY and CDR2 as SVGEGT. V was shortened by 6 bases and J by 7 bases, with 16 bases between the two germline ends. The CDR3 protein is CASRVPGRWNEQFF. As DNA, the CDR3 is TGTGCCAGCAGGGTCCCAGGCAGGTGGAATGAGCAGTTCTTC.

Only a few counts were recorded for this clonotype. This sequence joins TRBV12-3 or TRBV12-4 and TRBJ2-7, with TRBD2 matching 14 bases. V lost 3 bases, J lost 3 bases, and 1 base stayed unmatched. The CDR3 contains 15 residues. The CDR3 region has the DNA TGTGCCAGCAGTTTGGGACTAGCGGGGGTCTACGAGCAGTACTTC. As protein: CASSLGLAGVYEQYF.

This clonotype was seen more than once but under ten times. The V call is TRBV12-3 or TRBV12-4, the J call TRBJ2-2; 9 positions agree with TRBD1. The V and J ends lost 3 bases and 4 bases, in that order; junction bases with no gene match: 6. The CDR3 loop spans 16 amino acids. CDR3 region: CASSFAPGQGTGELFF. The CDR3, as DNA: TGTGCCAGCAGTTTTGCTCCGGGACAGGGCACCGGGGAGCTGTTTTTT.

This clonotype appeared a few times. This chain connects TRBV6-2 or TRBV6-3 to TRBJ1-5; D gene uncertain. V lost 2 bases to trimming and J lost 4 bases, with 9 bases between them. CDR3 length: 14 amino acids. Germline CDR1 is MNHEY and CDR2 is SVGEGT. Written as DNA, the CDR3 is TGTGCCAGCAGTTACCTGGACGGAAATCAGCCCCAGCATTTT. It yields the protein CASSYLDGNQPQHF.

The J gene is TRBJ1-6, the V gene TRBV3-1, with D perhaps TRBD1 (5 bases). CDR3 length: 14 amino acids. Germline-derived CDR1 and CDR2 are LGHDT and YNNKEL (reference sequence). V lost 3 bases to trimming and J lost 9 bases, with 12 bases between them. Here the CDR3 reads CASSQGIGGSPLHF. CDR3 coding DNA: TGTGCCAGCAGCCAGGGAATCGGGGGTTCACCCCTCCACTTT.

The CDR3 spells CASSTGRSSYEQYF. The CDR3 region has the DNA TGTGCCAGTAGTACGGGACGGAGCTCCTACGAGCAGTACTTC. The chain employs TRBV19 and TRBJ2-7; D is perhaps TRBD1 or TRBD2 (5 bases each). Looked up from germline, CDR1 is LNHDA and CDR2 is SQIVND (reference sequence). The CDR3 consists of 14 residues. V lost 4 bases to trimming and J lost 0 bases, with 10 bases between them.

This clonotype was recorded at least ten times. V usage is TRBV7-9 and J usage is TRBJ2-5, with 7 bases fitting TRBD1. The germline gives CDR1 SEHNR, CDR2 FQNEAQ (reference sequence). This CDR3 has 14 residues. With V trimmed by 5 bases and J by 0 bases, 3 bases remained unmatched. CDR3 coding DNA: TGTGCCAGCAGCGTCGGGACAGACCAAGAGACCCAGTACTTC. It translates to CASSVGTDQETQYF.

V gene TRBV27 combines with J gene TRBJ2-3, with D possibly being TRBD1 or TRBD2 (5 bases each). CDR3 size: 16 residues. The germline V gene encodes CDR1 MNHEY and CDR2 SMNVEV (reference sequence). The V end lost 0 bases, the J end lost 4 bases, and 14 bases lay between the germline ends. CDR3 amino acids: CASSLSFGAGADTQYF. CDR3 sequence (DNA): TGTGCCAGCAGTTTATCCTTCGGGGCGGGCGCAGATACGCAGTATTTT.

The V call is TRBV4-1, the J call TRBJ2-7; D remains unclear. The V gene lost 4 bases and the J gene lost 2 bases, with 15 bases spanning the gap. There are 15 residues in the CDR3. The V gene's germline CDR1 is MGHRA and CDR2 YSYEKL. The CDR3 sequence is CASSRLESLAYEQYF. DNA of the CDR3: TGCGCCAGCAGCCGACTTGAGAGTTTGGCCTACGAGCAGTACTTC.

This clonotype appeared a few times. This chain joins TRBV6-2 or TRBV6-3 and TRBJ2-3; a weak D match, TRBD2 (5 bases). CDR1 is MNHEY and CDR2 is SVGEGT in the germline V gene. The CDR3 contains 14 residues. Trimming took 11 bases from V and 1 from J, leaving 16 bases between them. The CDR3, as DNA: TGTGCCGTGTCAGCGGACGTCCGCACAGATACGCAGTATTTT. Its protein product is CAVSADVRTDTQYF.

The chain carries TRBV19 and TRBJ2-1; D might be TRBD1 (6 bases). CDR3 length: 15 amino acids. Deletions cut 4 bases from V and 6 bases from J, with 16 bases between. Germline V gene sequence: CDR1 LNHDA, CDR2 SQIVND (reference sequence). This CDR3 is CASSKGQLVGNEQFF. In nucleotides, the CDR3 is TGTGCCAGTAGTAAAGGACAGCTTGTGGGCAATGAGCAGTTCTTC.

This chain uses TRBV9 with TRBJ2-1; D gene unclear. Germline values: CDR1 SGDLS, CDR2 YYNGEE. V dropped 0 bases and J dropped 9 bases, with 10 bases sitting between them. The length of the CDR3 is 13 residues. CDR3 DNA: TGTGCCAGCAGCGTAGCGGCTACCTCTGAGCAGTTCTTC. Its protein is CASSVAATSEQFF. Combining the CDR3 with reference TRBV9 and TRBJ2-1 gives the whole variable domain DSGVTQTPKHLITATGQRVTLRCSPRSGDLSVYWYQQSLDQGLQFLIQYYNGEERAKGNILERFSAQQFPDLHSELNLSSLELGDSALYFCASSVAATSEQFFGPGTRLTVL.

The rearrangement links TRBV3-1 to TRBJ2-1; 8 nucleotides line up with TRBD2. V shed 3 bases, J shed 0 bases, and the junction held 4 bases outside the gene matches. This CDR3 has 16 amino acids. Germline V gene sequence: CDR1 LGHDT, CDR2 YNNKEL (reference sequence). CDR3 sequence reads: CASSQAGGYSYNEQFF. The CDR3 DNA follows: TGTGCCAGCAGCCAGGCGGGGGGCTACTCCTACAATGAGCAGTTCTTC.

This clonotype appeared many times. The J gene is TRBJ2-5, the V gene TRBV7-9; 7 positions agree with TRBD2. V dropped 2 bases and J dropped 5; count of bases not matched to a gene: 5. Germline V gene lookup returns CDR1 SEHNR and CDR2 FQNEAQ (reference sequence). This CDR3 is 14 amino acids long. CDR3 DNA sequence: TGTGCCAGCAGCTTAAGGCGGGAGCACGAGACCCAGTACTTC. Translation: CASSLRREHETQYF.

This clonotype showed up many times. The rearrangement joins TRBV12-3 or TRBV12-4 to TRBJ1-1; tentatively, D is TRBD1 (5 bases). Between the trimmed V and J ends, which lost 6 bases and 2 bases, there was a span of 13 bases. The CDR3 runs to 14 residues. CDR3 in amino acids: CASRPGGGNTEAFF. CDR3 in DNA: TGTGCCAGCAGACCCGGGGGGGGAAACACTGAAGCTTTCTTT.

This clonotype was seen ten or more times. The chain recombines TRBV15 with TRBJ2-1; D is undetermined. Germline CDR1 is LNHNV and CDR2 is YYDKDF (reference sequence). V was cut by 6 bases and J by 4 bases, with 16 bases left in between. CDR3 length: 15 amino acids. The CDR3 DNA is TGTGCCACCAGTAAGGCTAGTGGACGGTACAATGAGCAGTTCTTC. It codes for CATSKASGRYNEQFF.

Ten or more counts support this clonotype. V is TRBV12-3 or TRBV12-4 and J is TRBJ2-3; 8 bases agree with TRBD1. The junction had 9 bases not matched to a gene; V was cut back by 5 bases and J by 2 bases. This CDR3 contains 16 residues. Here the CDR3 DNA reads TGTGCCAGCAGTCCTGGGGGACAGGTCCTCACAGATACGCAGTATTTT. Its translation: CASSPGGQVLTDTQYF.

The chain's CDR3 is CASSTGTGVYEQYF. CDR3 DNA: TGTGCCAGTAGTACCGGGACAGGGGTATACGAGCAGTACTTC. The chain is built from TRBV19 and TRBJ2-7; 10 bases map to TRBD1. Unmatched junction bases numbered 4, after V lost 4 bases and J lost 4 bases. Germline CDR1 reads LNHDA; CDR2 reads SQIVND (reference sequence). This CDR3 is 14 amino acids long.

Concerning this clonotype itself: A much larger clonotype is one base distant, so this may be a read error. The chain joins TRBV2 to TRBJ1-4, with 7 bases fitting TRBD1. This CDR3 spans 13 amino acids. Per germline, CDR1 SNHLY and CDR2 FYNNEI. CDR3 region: CASSRDSNEKLLF. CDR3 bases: TGTGCCAGCAGCCGGGACAGTAATGAAAAACTGCTTTTT.

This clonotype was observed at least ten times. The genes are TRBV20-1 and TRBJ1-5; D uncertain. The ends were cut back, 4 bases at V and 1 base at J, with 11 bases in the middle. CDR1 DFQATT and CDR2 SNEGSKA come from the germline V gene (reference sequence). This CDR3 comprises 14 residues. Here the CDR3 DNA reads TGCAGTGCTATAGACTTTAAAAGCAATCAGCCCCAGCATTTT. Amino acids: CSAIDFKSNQPQHF.

CDR3 DNA: TGCGCCAGCAGCACCGGAACGGATCAGCCCCAGCATTTT. This gives the protein CASSTGTDQPQHF. J is TRBJ1-5 and V is TRBV5-1; D unresolved. The CDR3 covers 13 residues. V was shortened by 4 bases and J by 5 bases, with 10 bases between the two germline ends. Germline CDR1 reads SGHRS; CDR2 reads YFSETQ.

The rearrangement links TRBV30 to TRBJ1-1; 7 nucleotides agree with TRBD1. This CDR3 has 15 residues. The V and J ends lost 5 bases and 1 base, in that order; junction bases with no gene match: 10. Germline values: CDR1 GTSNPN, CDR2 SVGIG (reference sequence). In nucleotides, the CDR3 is TGTGCCTGGTATAGAGACAGGGCGAGGAACACTGAAGCTTTCTTT. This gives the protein CAWYRDRARNTEAFF.

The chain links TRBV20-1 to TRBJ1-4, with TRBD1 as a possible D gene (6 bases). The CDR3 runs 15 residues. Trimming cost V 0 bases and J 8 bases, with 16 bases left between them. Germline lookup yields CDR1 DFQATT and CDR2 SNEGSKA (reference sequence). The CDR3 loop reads CSARDFRVRGEKLFF. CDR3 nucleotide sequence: TGCAGTGCTAGAGATTTCAGGGTTAGGGGGGAAAAACTGTTTTTT.

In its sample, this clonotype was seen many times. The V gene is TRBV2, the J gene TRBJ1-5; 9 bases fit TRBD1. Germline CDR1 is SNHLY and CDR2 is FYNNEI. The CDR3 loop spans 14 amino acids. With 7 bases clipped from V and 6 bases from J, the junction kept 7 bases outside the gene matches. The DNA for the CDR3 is TGTGCCAGCATGTGGGGACAGGGCGGTCAGCCCCAGCATTTT. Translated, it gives CASMWGQGGQPQHF.

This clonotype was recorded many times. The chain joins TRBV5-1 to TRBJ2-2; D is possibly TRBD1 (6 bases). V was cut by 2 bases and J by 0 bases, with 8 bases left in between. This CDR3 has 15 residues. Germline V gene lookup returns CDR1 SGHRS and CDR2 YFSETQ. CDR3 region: CASSLQGSNTGELFF. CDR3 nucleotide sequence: TGCGCCAGCAGCTTACAGGGATCGAACACCGGGGAGCTGTTTTTT. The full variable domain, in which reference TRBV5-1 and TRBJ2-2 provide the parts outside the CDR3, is KAGVTQTPRYLIKTRGQQVTLSCSPISGHRSVSWYQQTPGQGLQFLFEYFSETQRNKGNFPGRFSGRQFSNSRSEMNVSTLELGDSALYLCASSLQGSNTGELFFGEGSRLTVL.

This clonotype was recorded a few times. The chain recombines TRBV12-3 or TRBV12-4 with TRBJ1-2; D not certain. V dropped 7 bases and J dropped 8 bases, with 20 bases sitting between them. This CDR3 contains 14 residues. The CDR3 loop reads CASTPSTPVKGYTF. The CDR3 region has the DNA TGTGCCAGCACCCCATCTACCCCTGTTAAGGGCTACACCTTC.

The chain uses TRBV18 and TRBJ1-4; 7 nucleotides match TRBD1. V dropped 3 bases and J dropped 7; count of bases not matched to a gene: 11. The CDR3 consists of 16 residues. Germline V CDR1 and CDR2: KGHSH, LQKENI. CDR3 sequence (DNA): TGTGCCAGCTCACCTAGGACAGGCACCCTTGGTGAAAAACTGTTTTTT. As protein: CASSPRTGTLGEKLFF.